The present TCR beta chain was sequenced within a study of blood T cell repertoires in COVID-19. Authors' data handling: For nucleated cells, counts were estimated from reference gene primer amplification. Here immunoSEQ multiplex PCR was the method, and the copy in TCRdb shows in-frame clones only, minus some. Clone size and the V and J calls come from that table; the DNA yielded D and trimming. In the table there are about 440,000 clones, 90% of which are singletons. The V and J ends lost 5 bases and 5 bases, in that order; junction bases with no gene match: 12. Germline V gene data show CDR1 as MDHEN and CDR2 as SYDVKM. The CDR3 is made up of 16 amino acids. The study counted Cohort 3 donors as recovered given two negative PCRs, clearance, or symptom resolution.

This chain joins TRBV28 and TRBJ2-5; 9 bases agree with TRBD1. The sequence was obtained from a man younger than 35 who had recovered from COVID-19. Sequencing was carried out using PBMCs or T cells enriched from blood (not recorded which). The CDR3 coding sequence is TGTGCCAGCAGTCTAACCGGGACAGGGTATGATGAGACCCAGTACTTC. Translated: CASSLTGTGYDETQYF.